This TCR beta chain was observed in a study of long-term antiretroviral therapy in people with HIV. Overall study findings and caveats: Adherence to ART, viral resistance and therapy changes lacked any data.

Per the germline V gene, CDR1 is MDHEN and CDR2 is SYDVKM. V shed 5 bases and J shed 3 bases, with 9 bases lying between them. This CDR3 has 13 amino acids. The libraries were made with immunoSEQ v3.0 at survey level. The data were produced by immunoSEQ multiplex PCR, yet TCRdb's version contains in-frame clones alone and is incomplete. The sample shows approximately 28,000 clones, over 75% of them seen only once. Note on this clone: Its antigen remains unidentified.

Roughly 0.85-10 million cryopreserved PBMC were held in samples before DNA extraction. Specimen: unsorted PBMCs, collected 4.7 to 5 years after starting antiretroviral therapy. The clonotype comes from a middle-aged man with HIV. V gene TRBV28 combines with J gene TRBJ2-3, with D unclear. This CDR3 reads CASSPPGTDTQYF. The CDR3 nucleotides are TGTGCCAGCAGTCCCCCTGGGACAGATACGCAGTATTTT. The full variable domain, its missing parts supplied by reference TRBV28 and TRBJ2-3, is DVKVTQSSRYLVKRTGEKVFLECVQDMDHENMFWYRQDPGLGLRLIYFSYDVKMKEKGDIPEGYSVSREKKERFSLILESASTNQTSMYLCASSPPGTDTQYFGPGTRLTVL.